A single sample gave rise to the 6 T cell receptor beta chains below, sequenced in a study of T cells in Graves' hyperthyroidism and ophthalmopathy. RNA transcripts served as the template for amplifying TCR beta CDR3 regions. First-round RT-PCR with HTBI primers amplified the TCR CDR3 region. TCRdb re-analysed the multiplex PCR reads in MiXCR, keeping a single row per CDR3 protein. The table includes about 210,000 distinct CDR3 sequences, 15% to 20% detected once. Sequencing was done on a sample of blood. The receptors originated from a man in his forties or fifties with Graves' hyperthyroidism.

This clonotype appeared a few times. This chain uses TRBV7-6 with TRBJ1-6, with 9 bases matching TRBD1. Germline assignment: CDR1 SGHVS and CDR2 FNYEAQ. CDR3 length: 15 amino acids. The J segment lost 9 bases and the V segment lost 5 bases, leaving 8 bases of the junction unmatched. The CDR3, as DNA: TGTGCCAGCAGCAGATCGGGACAGGGTTCTTCACCCCTCCACTTT. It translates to CASSRSGQGSSPLHF.

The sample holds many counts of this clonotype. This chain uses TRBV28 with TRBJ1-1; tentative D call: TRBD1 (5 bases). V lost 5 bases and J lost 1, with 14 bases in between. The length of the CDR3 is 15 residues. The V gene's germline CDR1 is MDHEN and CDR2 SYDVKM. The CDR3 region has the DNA TGTGCCAGCAGTACCCCTTTTGGGGGGAACACTGAAGCTTTCTTT. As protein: CASSTPFGGNTEAFF.

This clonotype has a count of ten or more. In DNA, the CDR3 is TGCGCCAGCAGCTTGGAGGCCGGGGGAGATACGCAGTATTTT. The encoded protein is CASSLEAGGDTQYF. V gene TRBV5-1 combines with J gene TRBJ2-3, with D possibly matching TRBD2 (6 bases). V was clipped by 0 bases and J by 5 bases, with 10 bases between them. Germline V gene data show CDR1 as SGHRS and CDR2 as YFSETQ. The CDR3 contains 14 residues. Drawing the rest from reference TRBV5-1 and TRBJ2-3, the complete variable domain is KAGVTQTPRYLIKTRGQQVTLSCSPISGHRSVSWYQQTPGQGLQFLFEYFSETQRNKGNFPGRFSGRQFSNSRSEMNVSTLELGDSALYLCASSLEAGGDTQYFGPGTRLTVL.

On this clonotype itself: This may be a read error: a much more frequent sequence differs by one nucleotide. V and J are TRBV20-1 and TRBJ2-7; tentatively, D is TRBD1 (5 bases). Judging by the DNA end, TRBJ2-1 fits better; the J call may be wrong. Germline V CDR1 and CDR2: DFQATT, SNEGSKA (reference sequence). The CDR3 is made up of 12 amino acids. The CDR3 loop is CSAGPRTYEQFF. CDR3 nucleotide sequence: TGCAGTGCGGGGCCCCGGACCTACGAGCAGTTCTTC.

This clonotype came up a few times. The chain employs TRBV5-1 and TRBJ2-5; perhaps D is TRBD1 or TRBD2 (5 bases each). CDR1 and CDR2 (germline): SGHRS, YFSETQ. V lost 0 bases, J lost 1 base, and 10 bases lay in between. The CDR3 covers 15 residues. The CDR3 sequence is CASSLVGDPQETQYF. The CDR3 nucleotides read TGCGCCAGCAGCTTGGTCGGGGACCCCCAAGAGACCCAGTACTTC.

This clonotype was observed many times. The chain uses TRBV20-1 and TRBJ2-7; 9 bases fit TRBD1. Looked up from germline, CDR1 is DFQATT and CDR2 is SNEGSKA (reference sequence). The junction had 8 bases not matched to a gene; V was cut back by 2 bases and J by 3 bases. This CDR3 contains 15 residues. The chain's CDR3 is CSARNEQGAGYEQYF. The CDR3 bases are TGCAGTGCTAGAAACGAACAGGGGGCGGGCTACGAGCAGTACTTC.